This T cell receptor beta chain was obtained from a study of cytomegalovirus exposure and HLA in healthy donors. Study-level findings and limits: In a later analysis, donors in an Asian-associated ancestry cluster reportedly had fewer N-insertions in productive TCRs than the cohort mean. The study flagged fewer than 200 TCR beta chains as cytomegalovirus-associated.

With respect to this clone: Its antigen is unidentified. A read error may account for a junction end that differs from germline. This sample also contains other DNA sequences that code for the same CDR3.

The germline CDR1 and CDR2 sequences are SNHLY and FYNNEI. This CDR3 has 13 residues. PCR primers comprised 60 Vbeta and 13 Jbeta primers. Using immunoSEQ multiplex PCR, the repertoire was profiled, and TCRdb retains in-frame clones only, with some absent. This repertoire shows 140,000 to 150,000 clones, less than 85% found once; its top ten account for around 1.9%. The genes are TRBV2 and TRBJ2-7; the match to TRBD2 covers 7 bases. Input material: PBMCs. The clonotype comes from a man aged 40-49 years in good health and CMV-seronegative. This CDR3 is CASSELKAGEQYF. The CDR3 DNA reads as TGTGCTAGCAGTGAGCTGAAAGCGGGGGAGCAGTACTTC.